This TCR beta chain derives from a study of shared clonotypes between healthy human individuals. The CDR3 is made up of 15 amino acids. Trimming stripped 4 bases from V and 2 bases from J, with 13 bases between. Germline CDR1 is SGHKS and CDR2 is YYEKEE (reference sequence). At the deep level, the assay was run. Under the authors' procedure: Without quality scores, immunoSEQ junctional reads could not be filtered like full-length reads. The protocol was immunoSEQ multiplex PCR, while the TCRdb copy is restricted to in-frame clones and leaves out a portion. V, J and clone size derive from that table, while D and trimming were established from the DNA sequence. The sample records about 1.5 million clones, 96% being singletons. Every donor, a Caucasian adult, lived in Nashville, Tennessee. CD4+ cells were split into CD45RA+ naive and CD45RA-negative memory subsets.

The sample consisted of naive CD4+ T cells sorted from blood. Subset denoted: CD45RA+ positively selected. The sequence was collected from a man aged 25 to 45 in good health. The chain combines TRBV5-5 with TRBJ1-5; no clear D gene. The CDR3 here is CASSRVLSGNQPQHF. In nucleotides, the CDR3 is TGTGCCAGCAGCCGGGTCCTTTCGGGCAATCAGCCCCAGCATTTT.